Shown below are 14 T cell receptor beta chains from a single sample sequenced in a study of blood T cell repertoires in COVID-19. The table came from immunoSEQ multiplex PCR; TCRdb's copy has only in-frame clones and leaves some out. The top ten hold 5.5% of the sample, which has about 140,000 clones, roughly 80% seen once. Sequences were obtained from PBMCs or T cells enriched from blood (not recorded which). Receptors were obtained from a man aged 40-55 years with acute COVID-19.

V and J are TRBV7-9 and TRBJ2-7; tentative D call: TRBD1 (5 bases). Germline CDR1 and CDR2: SEHNR and FQNEAQ (reference sequence). V was pared by 4 bases and J by 2 bases, with 21 bases between. The CDR3 contains 17 residues. The CDR3, as DNA: TGTGCCAGCAGCTCCAGCCAGCCGGCGGACAAGACCTACGAGCAGTACTTC. This codes for CASSSSQPADKTYEQYF.

The rearrangement joins TRBV6-5 to TRBJ2-2; 12 positions agree with TRBD1. CDR3 size: 15 residues. CDR1 and CDR2 from the germline V gene are MNHEY and SVGAGI. Trimming at V came to 6 bases and at J to 8 bases, leaving 7 bases not matched to a gene. The CDR3: CASRGRDRGRGELFF. In DNA form, the CDR3 reads TGTGCCAGCAGAGGAAGGGACAGGGGGCGTGGGGAGCTGTTTTTT.

The V call is TRBV6-5, the J call TRBJ2-3, with a possible D match to TRBD2 (5 bases). V was clipped by 0 bases and J by 2 bases, with 12 bases between them. Germline V gene data show CDR1 as MNHEY and CDR2 as SVGAGI. The CDR3 covers 16 residues. The CDR3 bases are TGTGCCAGCAGTTACTCCTCTCAGGAGGACACAGATACGCAGTATTTT. This codes for CASSYSSQEDTDTQYF.

This clone was detected a few times. This rearrangement joins TRBV29-1 to TRBJ1-2, with 7 nucleotides matching TRBD1. V shed 0 bases, J shed 5 bases, and the junction held 9 bases outside the gene matches. The CDR3 extends over 15 amino acids. In germline, CDR1 is SQVTM, CDR2 ANQGSEA. The CDR3 bases are TGCAGCGTTGAAGATACGGCAGGGGGAAGGTATGGCTACACCTTC. Amino acid sequence: CSVEDTAGGRYGYTF.

The V gene is TRBV6-5, the J gene TRBJ2-2; 7 bases fit TRBD2. V trimming: 6 bases; J trimming: 6 bases; junction bases outside the gene matches: 10. Germline V gives CDR1 MNHEY, CDR2 SVGAGI. This CDR3 has 15 amino acids. The CDR3, as DNA: TGTGCCAGCAGAAGAAAGTTTGGGGGGGCCGGGGAGCTGTTTTTT. This codes for CASRRKFGGAGELFF.

The chain has TRBV30 and TRBJ2-3, with 10 bases fitting TRBD2. CDR3 length: 17 residues. CDR1 is GTSNPN, CDR2 SVGIG, per germline (reference sequence). Trimming removed 3 bases from V and 5 bases from J; junction bases left unmatched: 14. The CDR3 loop reads CAWRTLGASGRRDTQYF. CDR3 DNA: TGTGCCTGGAGGACCCTGGGGGCTAGCGGGAGAAGAGATACGCAGTATTTT.

The V gene is TRBV15, the J gene TRBJ2-2; 9 nucleotides line up with TRBD2. This CDR3 region has 15 residues. After removal of 5 bases from V and 5 bases from J, the junction contained 6 bases not matched to a gene. Germline V gene data show CDR1 as LNHNV and CDR2 as YYDKDF (reference sequence). CDR3 protein: CATSRAGGTTGELFF. The CDR3 DNA reads as TGTGCCACCAGCCGCGCGGGGGGGACTACCGGGGAGCTGTTTTTT.

The chain is built from TRBV2 and TRBJ2-3, with 7 bases that match TRBD2. This CDR3 comprises 15 residues. The J segment lost 4 bases and the V segment lost 8 bases, leaving 12 bases of the junction unmatched. Germline lookup yields CDR1 SNHLY and CDR2 FYNNEI. CDR3 nucleotide sequence: TGTGCCAGCCGCCCCGGGCGGGAGTACTCAGATACGCAGTATTTT. Translation: CASRPGREYSDTQYF.

Many counts were recorded for this clone. V and J are TRBV30 and TRBJ1-1; D is unresolved. The germline V gene encodes CDR1 GTSNPN and CDR2 SVGIG (reference sequence). V was pared by 5 bases and J by 4 bases, with 14 bases between. The CDR3 length is 13 residues. CDR3 DNA sequence: TGTGCCTGGCGGTTGGAGCGTTTCACTGAAGCTTTCTTT. Translation: CAWRLERFTEAFF.

The gene calls are TRBV12-3 or TRBV12-4 and TRBJ1-4; tentative D call: TRBD1 (5 bases). V gave up 5 bases and J gave up 7 bases, with 11 bases separating them. This CDR3 is 13 amino acids long. The CDR3 reads CASSGGVSEKLFF. In DNA, the CDR3 is TGTGCCAGCAGTGGAGGGGTTAGTGAAAAACTGTTTTTT.

This chain connects TRBV9 to TRBJ2-1; 9 bases map to TRBD2. The CDR3 spans 16 residues. Unmatched junction bases numbered 9, after V lost 2 bases and J lost 6 bases. Germline V CDR1 and CDR2: SGDLS, YYNGEE. DNA for the CDR3: TGTGCCAGCAGCGTCCGAGGGCGGGGGGGATCCAATGAGCAGTTCTTC. Translated: CASSVRGRGGSNEQFF.

V is TRBV5-4 and J is TRBJ2-7; 8 nucleotides agree with TRBD1. The CDR3 sequence is 14 residues long. Germline CDR1 SGHNT, CDR2 YYREEE (reference sequence). V trimming: 0 bases; J trimming: 5 bases; junction bases outside the gene matches: 4. DNA for the CDR3: TGTGCCAGCAGCTTGGACAGGGGGATCGACGAGCAGTACTTC. This gives the protein CASSLDRGIDEQYF. Based on the CDR3 plus reference TRBV5-4 and TRBJ2-7, the full variable domain is ETGVTQSPTHLIKTRGQQVTLRCSSQSGHNTVSWYQQALGQGPQFIFQYYREEENGRGNFPPRFSGLQFPNYSSELNVNALELDDSALYLCASSLDRGIDEQYFGPGTRLTVT.

The genes are TRBV5-4 and TRBJ1-1, with D uncertain. Germline V gene sequence: CDR1 SGHNT, CDR2 YYREEE (reference sequence). V lost 0 bases, J lost 1 base, and 7 bases lay in between. The CDR3 has 14 residues. Here the CDR3 DNA reads TGTGCCAGCAGCTTGGAGTACGGGAACACTGAAGCTTTCTTT. Translating it yields CASSLEYGNTEAFF.

The chain recombines TRBV27 with TRBJ1-3, with 10 bases fitting TRBD1. The CDR3 extends over 18 amino acids. With V trimmed by 6 bases and J by 0 bases, 11 bases remained unmatched. CDR1 is MNHEY and CDR2 is SMNVEV in the germline V gene (reference sequence). The CDR3, as DNA: TGTGCCAGCAGGCCGATATTGGGACAGGGGACCTCTGGAAACACCATATATTTT. This encodes CASRPILGQGTSGNTIYF.